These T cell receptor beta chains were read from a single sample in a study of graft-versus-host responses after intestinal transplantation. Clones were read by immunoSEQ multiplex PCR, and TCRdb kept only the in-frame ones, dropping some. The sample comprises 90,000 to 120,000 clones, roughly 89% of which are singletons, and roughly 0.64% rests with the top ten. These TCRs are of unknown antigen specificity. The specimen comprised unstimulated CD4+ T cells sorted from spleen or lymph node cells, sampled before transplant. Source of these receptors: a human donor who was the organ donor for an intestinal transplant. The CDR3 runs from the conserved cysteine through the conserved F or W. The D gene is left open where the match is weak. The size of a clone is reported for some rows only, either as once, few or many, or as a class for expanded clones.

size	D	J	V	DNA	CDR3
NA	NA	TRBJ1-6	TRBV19	TGTGCCAGTAGTCACAGAGATTCACCCCTCCACTTT	CASSHRDSPLHF
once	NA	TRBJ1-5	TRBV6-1	TGTGCCAGCAGCCAAGACAGAGGTAGCAATCAGCCCCAGCATTTT	CASSQDRGSNQPQHF
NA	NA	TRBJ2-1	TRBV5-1	TGCGCCAGCAGCTTGGTGAGCGGCTCCTACAATGAGCAGTTCTTC	CASSLVSGSYNEQFF
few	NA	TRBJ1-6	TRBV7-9	TGTGCCAGCAGGCCCTCCCGTAGTTCACCCCTCCACTTT	CASRPSRSSPLHF
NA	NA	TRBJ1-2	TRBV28	TGTGCCAGCAGTATTGTGGGGGGGCGTCCCCTCGTTGGCTACACCTTC	CASSIVGGRPLVGYTF
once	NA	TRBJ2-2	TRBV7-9	TGTGCCAGCCCAGGGAACACCGGGGAGCTGTTTTTT	CASPGNTGELFF
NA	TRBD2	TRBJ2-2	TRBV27	TGTGCCAGCAGTTTTAGCGGGGGGTACACCGGGGAGCTGTTTTTT	CASSFSGGYTGELFF
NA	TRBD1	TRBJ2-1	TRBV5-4	TGTGCCAGCAGCTCGACAGGGGTAATTAATGGGGAGCAGTTCTTC	CASSSTGVINGEQFF
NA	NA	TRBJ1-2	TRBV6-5	TGTGCCAGCCGTAACAGGGAGGGCTATGGCTACACCTTC	CASRNREGYGYTF
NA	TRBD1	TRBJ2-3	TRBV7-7	TGTGCTAGCAGCTTAACAGGGGGCACGGATACGCAGTATTTT	CASSLTGGTDTQYF
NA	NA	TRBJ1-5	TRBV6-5	TGTGCCAGCAGTGAGGGGGGCAGTCAGCCCCAGCATTTT	CASSEGGSQPQHF
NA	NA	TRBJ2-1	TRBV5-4	TGTGCCAGCAGCGCTCCGTCAGTTTCCTACAATGAGCAGTTCTTC	CASSAPSVSYNEQFF
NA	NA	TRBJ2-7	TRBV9	TGTGCCAGCAGCGTAGGTGAGGGTTACGAGCAGTACTTC	CASSVGEGYEQYF
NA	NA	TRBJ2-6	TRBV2	TGTGCCAGCAGTGAAAACTCTGGGGCCAACGTCCTGACTTTC	CASSENSGANVLTF
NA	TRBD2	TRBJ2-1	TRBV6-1	TGTGCCAGCAGAGAACTAGCGGGCGAAAAACATGAGCAGTTCTTC	CASRELAGEKHEQFF
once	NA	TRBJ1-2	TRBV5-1	TGCGCCAGCAGCTTGGGGGACATCAATTTCTATGGCTACACCTTC	CASSLGDINFYGYTF
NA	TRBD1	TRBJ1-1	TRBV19	TGTGCCAGTAGTATAGGGCCGGGACAGGGGCCGGCTTGGGACACTGAAGCTTTCTTT	CASSIGPGQGPAWDTEAFF
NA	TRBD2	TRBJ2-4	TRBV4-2	TGTGCCAGCAGCCCCAGTCCGGGACTAGCGAGGGGCAAAAACATTCAGTACTTC	CASSPSPGLARGKNIQYF
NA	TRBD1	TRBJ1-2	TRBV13	TGTGCCAGCAGCTCGTTGGACAGGAGCCGCTATGGCTACACCTTC	CASSSLDRSRYGYTF
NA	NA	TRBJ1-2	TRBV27	TGTGCCAGCAGTTTGACACAACCGCCGGGAGGCTACACCTTC	CASSLTQPPGGYTF
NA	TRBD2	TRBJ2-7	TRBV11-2	TGTGCCAGCAGTCCTCACGGGCGGGGACTAGCCTCCTACGAGCAGTACTTC	CASSPHGRGLASYEQYF
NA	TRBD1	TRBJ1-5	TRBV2	TGTGCCAGCAGTTCAGGGGGGGATCAGCCCCAGCATTTT	CASSSGGDQPQHF
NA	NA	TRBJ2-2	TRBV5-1	TGCGCCAGCAGCTTGGTCAACACCGGGGAGCTGTTTTTT	CASSLVNTGELFF
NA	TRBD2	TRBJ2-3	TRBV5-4	TGTGCCAGCAGCTTCCATACCCTTTTAGCGGGAAAGAGCACAGATACGCAGTATTTT	CASSFHTLLAGKSTDTQYF
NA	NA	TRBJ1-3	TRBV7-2	TGTGCCAGCAGCTTTGATCGCTCTGGAAACACCATATATTTT	CASSFDRSGNTIYF
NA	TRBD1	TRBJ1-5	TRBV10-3	TGTGCCATCAGTGAGACAGGGGCGAGGCAGCCCCAGCATTTT	CAISETGARQPQHF
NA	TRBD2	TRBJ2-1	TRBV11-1	TGTGCCAGCAGCCAATCCGGGGTAGCGGGGGGGCCATACAATGAGCAGTTCTTC	CASSQSGVAGGPYNEQFF
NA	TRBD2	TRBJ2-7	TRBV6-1	TGTGCCAGCAGGCCTAGCGGACGCCACGAGCAGTACTTC	CASRPSGRHEQYF
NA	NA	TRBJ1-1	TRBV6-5	TGTGCCAGCAGAGGAGGGACGAGGAAGAGCACTGAAGCTTTCTTT	CASRGGTRKSTEAFF
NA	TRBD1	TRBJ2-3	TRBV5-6	TGTGCCAGCAGCTTAATGCGGTCGTCGGGACAGGGGACAGATACGCAGTATTTT	CASSLMRSSGQGTDTQYF
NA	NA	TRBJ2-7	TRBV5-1	TGCGCCAGCAGCCTGGCCCGGGGTTTCTACGAGCAGTACTTC	CASSLARGFYEQYF